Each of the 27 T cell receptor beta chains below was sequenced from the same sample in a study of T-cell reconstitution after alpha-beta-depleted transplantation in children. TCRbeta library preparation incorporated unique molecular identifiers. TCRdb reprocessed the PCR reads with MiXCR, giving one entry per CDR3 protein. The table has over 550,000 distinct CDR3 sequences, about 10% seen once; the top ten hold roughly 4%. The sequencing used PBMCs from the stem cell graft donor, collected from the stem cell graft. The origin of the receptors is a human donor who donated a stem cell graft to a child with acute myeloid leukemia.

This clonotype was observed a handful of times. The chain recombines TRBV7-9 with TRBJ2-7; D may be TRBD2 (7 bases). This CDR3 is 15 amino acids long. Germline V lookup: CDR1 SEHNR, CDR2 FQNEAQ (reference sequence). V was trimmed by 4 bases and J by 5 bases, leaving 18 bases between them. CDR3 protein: CASSSERERGNEQYF. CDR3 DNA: TGTGCCAGCAGCTCAGAGCGGGAAAGGGGGAACGAGCAGTACTTC.

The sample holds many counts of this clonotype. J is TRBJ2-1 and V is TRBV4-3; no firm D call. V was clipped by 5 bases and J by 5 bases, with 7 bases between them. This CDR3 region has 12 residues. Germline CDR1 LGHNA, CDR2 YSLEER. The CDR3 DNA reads TGCGCCAGCAGCTACCAAGACAATGAGCAGTTCTTC. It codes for CASSYQDNEQFF.

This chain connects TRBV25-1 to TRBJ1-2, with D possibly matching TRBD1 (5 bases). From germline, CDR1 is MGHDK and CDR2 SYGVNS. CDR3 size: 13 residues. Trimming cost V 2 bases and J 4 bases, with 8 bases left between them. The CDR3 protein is CASSEQGVYGYTF. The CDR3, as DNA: TGTGCCAGCAGTGAACAGGGAGTCTATGGCTACACCTTC.

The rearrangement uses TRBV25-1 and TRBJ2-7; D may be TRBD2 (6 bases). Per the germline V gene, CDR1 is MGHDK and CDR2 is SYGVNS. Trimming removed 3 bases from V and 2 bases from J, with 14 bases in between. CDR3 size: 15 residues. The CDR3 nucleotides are TGTGCCAGCAGTGACCCTCGGGGGATTCCCTACGAGCAGTACTTC. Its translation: CASSDPRGIPYEQYF.

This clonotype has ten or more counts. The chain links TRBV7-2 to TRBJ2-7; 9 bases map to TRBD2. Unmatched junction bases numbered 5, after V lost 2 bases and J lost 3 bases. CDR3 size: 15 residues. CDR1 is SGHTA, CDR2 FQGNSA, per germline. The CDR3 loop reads CASSLSAGGLYEQYF. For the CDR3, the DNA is TGTGCCAGCAGCTTATCGGCGGGAGGGCTCTACGAGCAGTACTTC.

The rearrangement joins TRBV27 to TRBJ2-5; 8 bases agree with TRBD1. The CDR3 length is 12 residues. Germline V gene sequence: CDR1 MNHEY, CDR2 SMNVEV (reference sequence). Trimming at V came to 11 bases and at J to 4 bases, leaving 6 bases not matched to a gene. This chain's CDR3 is CASQDRAETQYF. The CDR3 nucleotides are TGTGCCTCACAGGACAGGGCAGAGACCCAGTACTTC.

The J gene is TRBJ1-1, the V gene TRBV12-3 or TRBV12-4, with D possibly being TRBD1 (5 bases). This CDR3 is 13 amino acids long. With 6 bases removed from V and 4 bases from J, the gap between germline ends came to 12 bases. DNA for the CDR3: TGTGCCAGCAGCCCCCCAGGGTCCACTGAAGCTTTCTTT. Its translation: CASSPPGSTEAFF.

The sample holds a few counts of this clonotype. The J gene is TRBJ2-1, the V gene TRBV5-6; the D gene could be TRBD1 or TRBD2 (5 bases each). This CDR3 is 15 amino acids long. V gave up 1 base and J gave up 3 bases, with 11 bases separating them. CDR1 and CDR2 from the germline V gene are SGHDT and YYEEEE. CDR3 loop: CASSLRGLSYNEQFF. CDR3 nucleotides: TGTGCCAGCAGCTTGCGGGGCCTAAGCTACAATGAGCAGTTCTTC.

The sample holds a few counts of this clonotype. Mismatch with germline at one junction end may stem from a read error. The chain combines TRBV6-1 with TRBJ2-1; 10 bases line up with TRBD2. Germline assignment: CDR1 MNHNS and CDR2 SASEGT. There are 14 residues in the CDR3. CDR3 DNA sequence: TGTGCCGGCAGGACTAGCGGTGGGGGCGATGAGCAGTTCTTC. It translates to CAGRTSGGGDEQFF.

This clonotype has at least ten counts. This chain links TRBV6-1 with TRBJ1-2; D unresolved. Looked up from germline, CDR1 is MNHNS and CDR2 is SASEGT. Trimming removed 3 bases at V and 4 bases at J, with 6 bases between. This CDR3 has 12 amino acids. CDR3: CASSDRIYGYTF. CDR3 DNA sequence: TGTGCCAGCAGTGACCGGATCTATGGCTACACCTTC.

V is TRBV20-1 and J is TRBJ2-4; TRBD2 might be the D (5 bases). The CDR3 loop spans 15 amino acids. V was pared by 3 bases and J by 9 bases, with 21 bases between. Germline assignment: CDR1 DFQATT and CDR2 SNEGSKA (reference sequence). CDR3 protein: CSARVGADLFGIQYF. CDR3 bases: TGCAGTGCTAGGGTAGGAGCGGACCTGTTCGGCATTCAGTACTTC.

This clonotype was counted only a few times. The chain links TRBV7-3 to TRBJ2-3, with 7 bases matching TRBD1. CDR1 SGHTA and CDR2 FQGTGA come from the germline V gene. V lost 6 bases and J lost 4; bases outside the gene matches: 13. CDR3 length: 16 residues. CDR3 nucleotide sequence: TGTGCCAGCAGTTACAACACGGCGCAGGGGGCAGATACGCAGTATTTT. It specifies CASSYNTAQGADTQYF.

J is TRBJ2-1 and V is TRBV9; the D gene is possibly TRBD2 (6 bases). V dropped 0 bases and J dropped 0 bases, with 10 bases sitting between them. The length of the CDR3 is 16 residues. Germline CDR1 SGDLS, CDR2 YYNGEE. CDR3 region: CASSVVGRPSYNEQFF. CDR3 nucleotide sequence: TGTGCCAGCAGCGTAGTCGGGAGACCCTCCTACAATGAGCAGTTCTTC.

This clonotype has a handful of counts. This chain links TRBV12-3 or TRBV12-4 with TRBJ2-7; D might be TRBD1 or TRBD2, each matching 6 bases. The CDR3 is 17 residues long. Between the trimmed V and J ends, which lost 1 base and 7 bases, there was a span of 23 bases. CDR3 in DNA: TGTGCCAGCAGTTTAGAGGTTTCGGTTGGAGGAGGGGGGGAGCAGTACTTC. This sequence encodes CASSLEVSVGGGGEQYF.

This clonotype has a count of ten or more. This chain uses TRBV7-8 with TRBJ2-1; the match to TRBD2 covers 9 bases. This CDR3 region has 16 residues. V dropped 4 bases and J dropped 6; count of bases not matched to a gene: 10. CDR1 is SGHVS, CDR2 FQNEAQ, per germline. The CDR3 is CASSSYSGSFRNEQFF. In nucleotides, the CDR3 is TGTGCCAGCAGCTCCTATAGCGGGAGTTTCCGCAATGAGCAGTTCTTC.

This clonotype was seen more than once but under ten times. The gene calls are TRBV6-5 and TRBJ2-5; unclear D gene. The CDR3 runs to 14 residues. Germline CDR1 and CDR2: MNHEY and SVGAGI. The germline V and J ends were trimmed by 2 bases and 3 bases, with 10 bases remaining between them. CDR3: CASSYEDREETQYF. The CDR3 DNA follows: TGTGCCAGCAGTTACGAGGACCGAGAAGAGACCCAGTACTTC.

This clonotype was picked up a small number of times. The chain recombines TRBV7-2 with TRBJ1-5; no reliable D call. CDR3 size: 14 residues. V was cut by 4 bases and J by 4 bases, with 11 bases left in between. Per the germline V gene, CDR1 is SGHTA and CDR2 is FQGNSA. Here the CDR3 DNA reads TGTGCCAGCAGCTCTCACCACCCAAATCAGCCCCAGCATTTT. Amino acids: CASSSHHPNQPQHF.

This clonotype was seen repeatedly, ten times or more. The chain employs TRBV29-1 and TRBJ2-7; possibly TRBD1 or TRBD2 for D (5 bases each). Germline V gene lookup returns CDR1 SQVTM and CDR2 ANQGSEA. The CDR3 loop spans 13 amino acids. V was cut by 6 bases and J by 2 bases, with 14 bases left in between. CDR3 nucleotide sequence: TGCAGCGTAGCCGGGACGGCGACCTACGAGCAGTACTTC. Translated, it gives CSVAGTATYEQYF.

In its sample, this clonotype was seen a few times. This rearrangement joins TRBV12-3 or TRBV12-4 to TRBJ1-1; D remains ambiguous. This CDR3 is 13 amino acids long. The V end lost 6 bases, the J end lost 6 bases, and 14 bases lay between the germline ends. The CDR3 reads CASRKSSLAEAFF. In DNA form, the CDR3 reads TGTGCCAGCAGGAAAAGCAGTCTCGCTGAAGCTTTCTTT.

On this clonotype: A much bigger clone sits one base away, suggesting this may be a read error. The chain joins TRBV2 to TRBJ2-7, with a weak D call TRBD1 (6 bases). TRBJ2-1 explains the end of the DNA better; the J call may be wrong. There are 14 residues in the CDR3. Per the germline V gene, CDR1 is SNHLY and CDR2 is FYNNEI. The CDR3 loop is CASSEIGQSYEQFF. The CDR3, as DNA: TGTGCCAGCAGTGAGATAGGACAGTCCTACGAGCAGTTCTTC.

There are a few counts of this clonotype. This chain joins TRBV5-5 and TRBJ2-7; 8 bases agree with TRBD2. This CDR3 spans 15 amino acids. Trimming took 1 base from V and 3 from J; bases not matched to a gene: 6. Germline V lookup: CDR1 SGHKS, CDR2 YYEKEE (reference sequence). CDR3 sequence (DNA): TGTGCCAGCAGCTTGATGGCTAGCGGGCGCTACGAGCAGTACTTC. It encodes CASSLMASGRYEQYF.

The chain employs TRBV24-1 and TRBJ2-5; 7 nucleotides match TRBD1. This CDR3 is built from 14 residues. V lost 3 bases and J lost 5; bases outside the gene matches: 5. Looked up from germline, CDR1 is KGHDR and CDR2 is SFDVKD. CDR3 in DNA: TGTGCCACCAGTGATGAGGGGGCCGGGGAGACCCAGTACTTC. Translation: CATSDEGAGETQYF.

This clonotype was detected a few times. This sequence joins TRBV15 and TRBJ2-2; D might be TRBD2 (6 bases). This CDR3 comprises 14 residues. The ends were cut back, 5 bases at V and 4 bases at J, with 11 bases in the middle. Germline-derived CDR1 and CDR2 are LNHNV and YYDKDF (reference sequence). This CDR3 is CATSLGLSTGELFF. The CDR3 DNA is TGTGCCACCAGCCTCGGACTAAGCACCGGGGAGCTGTTTTTT.

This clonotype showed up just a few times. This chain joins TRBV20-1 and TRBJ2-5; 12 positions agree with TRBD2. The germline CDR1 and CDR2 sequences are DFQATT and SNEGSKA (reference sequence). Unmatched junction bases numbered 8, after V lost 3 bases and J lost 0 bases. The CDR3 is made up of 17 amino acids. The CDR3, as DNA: TGCAGTGCTAGCGCCCTAGCGGGAGGGGGGTACCAAGAGACCCAGTACTTC. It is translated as CSASALAGGGYQETQYF.

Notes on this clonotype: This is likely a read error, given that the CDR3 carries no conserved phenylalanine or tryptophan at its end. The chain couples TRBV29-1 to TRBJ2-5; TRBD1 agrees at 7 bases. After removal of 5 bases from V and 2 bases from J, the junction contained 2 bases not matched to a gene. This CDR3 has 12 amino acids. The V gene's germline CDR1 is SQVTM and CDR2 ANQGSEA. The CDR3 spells CSVRTGQETQYL. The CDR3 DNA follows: TGCAGCGTTCGGACAGGACAAGAGACCCAGTACTTA.

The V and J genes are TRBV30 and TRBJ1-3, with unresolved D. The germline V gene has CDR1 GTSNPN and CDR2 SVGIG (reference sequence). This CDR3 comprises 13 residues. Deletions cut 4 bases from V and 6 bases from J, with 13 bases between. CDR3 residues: CAWTQGGANTIYF. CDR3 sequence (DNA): TGTGCCTGGACTCAAGGTGGAGCAAACACCATATATTTT.

The DNA of the CDR3 is TGTGCCAGCAGCCCCCTGGGAGGGCAGGGGTATGCGGCAGATACGCAGTATTTT. Translated, it gives CASSPLGGQGYAADTQYF. The rearrangement joins TRBV11-2 to TRBJ2-3; possibly TRBD2 for D (7 bases). V was cut by 5 bases and J by 4 bases, with 25 bases left in between. CDR1 and CDR2 (germline): SGHAT, FQNNGV. The CDR3 consists of 18 residues.